A selection of T cell receptor beta chains follows, all from one sample in a study of patients and donors after allogeneic stem cell transplantation. TCRdb re-called the RT-PCR reads through MiXCR, storing one row per CDR3 protein. Among about a million distinct CDR3 sequences, 15% to 20% were seen once, and the ten largest hold around 6%. The specimen sequenced was blood, either unsorted or a sorted T cell fraction (not recorded which). The receptors stem from a human donor who was either an allogeneic HSCT recipient or a stem cell or donor lymphocyte infusion donor (not recorded which). It is not recorded whose cells these are; they may come from a transplant donor. Both conserved end residues are part of each CDR3. The D gene is left open where the match is weak. Where a row states a size, it is once, few, many or the class of an expanded clone; other rows omit it.

V	J	D	size	DNA	CDR3
TRBV7-9	TRBJ2-7	NA	few	TGTGCCAGCAGCTTAGTTCCGGTTTACGAGCAGTACTTC	CASSLVPVYEQYF
TRBV28	TRBJ2-5	TRBD1	many	TGTGCCAGCAGTTCCGACAGGGTAGGAGAGACCCAGTACTTC	CASSSDRVGETQYF
TRBV2	TRBJ1-1	TRBD1	NA	TGTGCCAGCAGTGAAAGGGACAGAGGGGGATTTGAAGCTTTCTTT	CASSERDRGGFEAFF
TRBV11-2	TRBJ2-2	NA	NA	TGTGCCAGCAGCTACCTAGAGGGGGGAACCGGGGAGCTGTTTTTT	CASSYLEGGTGELFF
TRBV12-3/TRBV12-4	TRBJ2-7	NA	few	TGTGCCAGCAGCCGATGGGGGCGGCAAGATTACGAGCAGTACTTC	CASSRWGRQDYEQYF
TRBV6-5	TRBJ1-1	NA	NA	TGTGCCAGCAGTTACCTCGGGTGGGCCACTGAAGCTTTCTTT	CASSYLGWATEAFF
TRBV20-1	TRBJ2-7	TRBD2	NA	TGCAGTGTCTCCCCGGGACTAGGAGCCTACGAGCAGTACTTC	CSVSPGLGAYEQYF
TRBV20-1	TRBJ1-2	NA	few	TGCAGTGCTAGACCGATAGGGGGGGACTATGGCTACACCTTC	CSARPIGGDYGYTF
TRBV7-6	TRBJ2-5	TRBD2	once	TGTGCCAGCAGCCCACGGGACGGGGGGAGAGAGACCCAGTACTTC	CASSPRDGGRETQYF
TRBV18	TRBJ2-2	NA	NA	TGTGCCAGCTCACCTTCCGAGGGGTCCACCGGGGAGCTGTTTTTT	CASSPSEGSTGELFF
TRBV7-9	TRBJ1-4	TRBD1	few	TGTGCCAGCAGCTCGGGACAGGGGTCTAATGAAAAACTGTTTTTT	CASSSGQGSNEKLFF
TRBV12-3/TRBV12-4	TRBJ2-1	TRBD2	many	TGTGCCAGCAGCCGGACTAGCGGGAGAAACAATGAGCAGTTCTTC	CASSRTSGRNNEQFF
TRBV27	TRBJ1-1	NA	NA	TGTGCCAGCAGCTCCATGGGTGCGAACACTGAAGCTTTCTTT	CASSSMGANTEAFF
TRBV5-1	TRBJ2-7	NA	NA	TGCGCCAGCAGCTTGGCCGAAACAGACAAATCCTACGAGCAGTACTTC	CASSLAETDKSYEQYF
TRBV11-2	TRBJ2-7	NA	few	TGTGCCAGCAGCTTGCGCAGGGGCCACCTTCTCCTCTACGAGCAGTACTTC	CASSLRRGHLLLYEQYF
TRBV27	TRBJ2-3	NA	few	TGTGCCAGCAGTTTATTGGCGGGAATAGATACGCAGTATTTT	CASSLLAGIDTQYF
TRBV4-2	TRBJ2-5	TRBD1	few	TGTGCCAGCAGCCAAGAAGGGGGCTTAGGAGAGACCCAGTACTTC	CASSQEGGLGETQYF
TRBV20-1	TRBJ1-2	TRBD1	NA	TGCAGTGCTAGAATTGACAGGGGGTTAGGCTACACCTTC	CSARIDRGLGYTF
TRBV19	TRBJ2-3	NA	few	TGTGCCAGTAGTGCGCGACTAGATACGCAGTATTTT	CASSARLDTQYF
TRBV24-1	TRBJ2-1	NA	few	TGTGCCACCAGTGACCCCTACAATGAGCAGTTCTTC	CATSDPYNEQFF
TRBV7-2	TRBJ1-2	NA	NA	TGTGCCAGCAGCTCCCCAGGGGCAGCCTTTCACCATGGCTACACCTTC	CASSSPGAAFHHGYTF
TRBV7-2	TRBJ2-5	TRBD2	few	TGTGCCAGCAGCTTAGGGCCTAGCGGGGGCCAAGAGACCCAGTACTTC	CASSLGPSGGQETQYF
TRBV20-1	TRBJ2-3	NA	few	TGCAGTGCTGAACCGGGAGCAGATACGCAGTATTTT	CSAEPGADTQYF
TRBV27	TRBJ2-7	TRBD1	NA	TGTGCCAGCAGTCCCCTTCCGGGACAGGGCCCCTACGAGCAGTACTTC	CASSPLPGQGPYEQYF
TRBV10-3	TRBJ2-7	NA	NA	TGTGCCATCAGTGCTGACCAAAGCTCCTACGAGCAGTACTTC	CAISADQSSYEQYF
TRBV12-3/TRBV12-4	TRBJ1-5	NA	many	TGTGCCAGCAGTTTAGCCGGGAATCAGCCCCAGCATTTT	CASSLAGNQPQHF
TRBV19	TRBJ1-2	NA	NA	TGTGCCAGTAGTATAGATCTGGCAGATGGCTACACCTTC	CASSIDLADGYTF
TRBV19	TRBJ1-6	NA	NA	TGTGCCAGTCATGGGGGCTCTAATTCACCCCTCCACTTT	CASHGGSNSPLHF
TRBV12-3/TRBV12-4	TRBJ1-6	NA	few	TGTGCCAGCAGCCCACTGGGCGGGGTAGGTAATTCACCCCTCCACTTT	CASSPLGGVGNSPLHF
TRBV7-2	TRBJ2-6	NA	few	TGTGCCAGCAGCTTAGCCCAGGGGGCCAACGTCCTGACTTTC	CASSLAQGANVLTF
TRBV12-3/TRBV12-4	TRBJ2-3	TRBD1	NA	TGTGCCAGCAGTTTCTTAGGACAGGGGGCAGGTGATACGCAGTATTTT	CASSFLGQGAGDTQYF
TRBV15	TRBJ2-7	NA	few	TGTGCCACCAGCAGAGACCAACCGGAGCGACAGCGATTCTACGAGCAGTACTTC	CATSRDQPERQRFYEQYF
TRBV18	TRBJ2-1	TRBD2	few	TGTGCCAGCTCACCGGCTAGCGGGGGATACAATGAGCAGTTCTTC	CASSPASGGYNEQFF
TRBV27	TRBJ2-5	NA	NA	TGTGCCAGCAGTTTTTTTATGGGGAACCAAGAGACCCAGTACTTC	CASSFFMGNQETQYF
TRBV12-3/TRBV12-4	TRBJ1-5	NA	few	TGTGCCAGCAGTACCAGGGGCAATCAGCCCCAGCATTTT	CASSTRGNQPQHF
TRBV5-1	TRBJ2-7	TRBD2	NA	TGCGCCAGCAGCAAACCGGTAGCGGGAGGACCAAGCTCCTACGAGCAGTACTTC	CASSKPVAGGPSSYEQYF
TRBV10-2	TRBJ2-7	TRBD1	NA	TGCGCCAGCAGCTCTAACAGGGGTTTCTACGAGCAGTACTTC	CASSSNRGFYEQYF
TRBV12-3/TRBV12-4	TRBJ2-3	NA	few	TGTGCCAGCAGTTTCACAGGGCCCGCAGATACGCAGTATTTT	CASSFTGPADTQYF
TRBV24-1	TRBJ1-5	NA	few	TGTGCCACCAGTGACGCATCTGGGGGCACTAGCAATCAGCCCCAGCATTTT	CATSDASGGTSNQPQHF
TRBV7-2	TRBJ1-1	TRBD1	few	TGTGCCAGCGAGGTGGGGACAGGAGGCTTCACTGAAGCTTTCTTT	CASEVGTGGFTEAFF
TRBV12-3/TRBV12-4	TRBJ2-5	NA	NA	TGTGCCAGCAAGTATGTCCAAGAGACCCAGTACTTC	CASKYVQETQYF
TRBV30	TRBJ2-7	NA	NA	TGTGCCTGGAGTGTACTCGGGCAACCGACCTCCTACGAGCAGTACTTC	CAWSVLGQPTSYEQYF
TRBV4-1	TRBJ1-1	NA	NA	TGCGCCAGCAGCCTTATACAAGACACTGAAGCTTTCTTT	CASSLIQDTEAFF
TRBV12-3/TRBV12-4	TRBJ1-5	NA	few	TGTGCCAGCAGTTTAGCGCCGGTGGTGAAGCCCCAGCATTTT	CASSLAPVVKPQHF
TRBV18	TRBJ2-2	NA	NA	TGTGCCAGCTCACCGTTGGCAGGAGCGAACACCGGGGAGCTGTTTTTT	CASSPLAGANTGELFF
TRBV29-1	TRBJ2-5	TRBD2	few	TGCAGCGTTGAACTCCTAGCGGGAGGTGGGGAGACCCAGTACTTC	CSVELLAGGGETQYF
TRBV6-1	TRBJ2-1	NA	NA	TGTGCCAGCAGCTGCATGGCAGTGTCCTACAATGAGCAGTTCTTC	CASSCMAVSYNEQFF
TRBV7-9	TRBJ2-2	NA	few	TGTGCCAGCAAATCGGTAGGGTCCACCGGGGAGCTGTTTTTT	CASKSVGSTGELFF
TRBV13	TRBJ1-1	NA	few	TGTGCCAGCAGCTCTCGCCGGGTTTCGGGAACTGAAGCTTTCTTT	CASSSRRVSGTEAFF